This T cell receptor (beta chain) was identified in a study of blood T cells in healthy people across ages. V was trimmed by 2 bases and J by 5 bases, leaving 18 bases between them. The germline V gene has CDR1 KGHSY and CDR2 FQNENV. The CDR3 consists of 16 residues. Together with a sample-barcoded 5' primer, a J-beta primer mix was included in a second PCR lasting roughly 7 to 11 cycles. TCRdb reprocessed the 5' RACE reads with MiXCR, giving one entry per CDR3 protein. The table includes around 690,000 distinct CDR3 sequences, under 70% detected once. The chain carries TRBV16 and TRBJ1-1; maybe TRBD1 (6 bases). Material: blood. This clonotype was sampled from a man aged 55 to 69 in good health. CDR3 DNA sequence: TGTGCCAGCAGCCAACGCCGGGGGGGGGCAGGTACTGAAGCTTTCTTT. The encoded protein is CASSQRRGGAGTEAFF.